Listed below are T cell receptor beta chains from one sample, sequenced in a study of T cell changes during pregnancy in multiple sclerosis. Generated by immunoSEQ multiplex PCR, the TCRdb table keeps only in-frame clones and is missing some. Of approximately 100,000 clones listed, 91% are singletons. Sequences were derived from peripheral blood, sampled in the second trimester of pregnancy. These receptor sequences come from a female donor with multiple sclerosis, enrolled in a pregnancy study. Each CDR3 is given with its conserved first and last residue. The D gene is left open where the match is weak. Size is omitted from some rows. Given values are once, few, many or a class for expanded clones.

j_call: TRBJ1-1; v_call: TRBV19; clone_size: -; d_call: -; cdr3_nt: TGTGCCAGTAGAATGAGGCACACTGAAGCTTTCTTT; cdr3_aa: CASRMRHTEAFF
j_call: TRBJ2-1; v_call: TRBV5-1; clone_size: once; d_call: -; cdr3_nt: TGCGCCAGCAGCTTGAATCTTGGGGGCCCTTACAATGAGCAGTTCTTC; cdr3_aa: CASSLNLGGPYNEQFF
j_call: TRBJ2-3; v_call: TRBV13; clone_size: once; d_call: TRBD2; cdr3_nt: TGTGCCAGCAGCTCGGGACTAGCGGGGAGAACTAGCACAGATACGCAGTATTTT; cdr3_aa: CASSSGLAGRTSTDTQYF
j_call: TRBJ2-2; v_call: TRBV7-2; clone_size: -; d_call: TRBD2; cdr3_nt: TGTGCCAGCAGCTTAGGCGGGAGGGCCGAGGGCGGGGAGCTGTTTTTT; cdr3_aa: CASSLGGRAEGGELFF
j_call: TRBJ2-2; v_call: TRBV2; clone_size: -; d_call: -; cdr3_nt: TGTGCCAGCAGCGATAGGGGGCGCGGGGCCACCGGGGAGCTGTTTTTT; cdr3_aa: CASSDRGRGATGELFF
j_call: TRBJ1-2; v_call: TRBV5-8; clone_size: -; d_call: -; cdr3_nt: TGTGCCAGCAGCTTTCGAAGGGGCGCTGGCTATGGCTACACCTTC; cdr3_aa: CASSFRRGAGYGYTF
j_call: TRBJ2-4; v_call: TRBV28; clone_size: -; d_call: -; cdr3_nt: TGTGCCAGCAGTTCTAGTCCAGCCAAAAACATTCAGTACTTC; cdr3_aa: CASSSSPAKNIQYF
j_call: TRBJ2-7; v_call: TRBV5-8; clone_size: -; d_call: TRBD1; cdr3_nt: TGTGCCAGCAGCTTGGGGCGAACAGGGGGAATCTCCTACGAGCAGTACTTC; cdr3_aa: CASSLGRTGGISYEQYF
j_call: TRBJ1-1; v_call: TRBV28; clone_size: -; d_call: -; cdr3_nt: TGTGCCAGCAGTATTGGGGGGACCCCCACTGAAGCTTTCTTT; cdr3_aa: CASSIGGTPTEAFF
j_call: TRBJ2-5; v_call: TRBV19; clone_size: -; d_call: -; cdr3_nt: TGTGCCAGCCGCGTCGGGGCGGGGGAGACCCAGTACTTC; cdr3_aa: CASRVGAGETQYF
j_call: TRBJ2-7; v_call: TRBV10-3; clone_size: -; d_call: -; cdr3_nt: TGTGCCATCAAGGCCCAGGGTTACGAGCAGTACTTC; cdr3_aa: CAIKAQGYEQYF
j_call: TRBJ2-7; v_call: TRBV28; clone_size: -; d_call: TRBD1; cdr3_nt: TGTGCCAGCAGTTTTTCGCCACAGGGGCGCGGACACTACGAGCAGTACTTC; cdr3_aa: CASSFSPQGRGHYEQYF
j_call: TRBJ2-6; v_call: TRBV19; clone_size: -; d_call: -; cdr3_nt: TGTGCCAGTAGCGACTTAGCTCCTGGGGCCAACGTCCTGACTTTC; cdr3_aa: CASSDLAPGANVLTF
j_call: TRBJ2-3; v_call: TRBV9; clone_size: -; d_call: TRBD2; cdr3_nt: TGTGCCAGCAGCGTAGGCGGGAGGGCCAGCACAGATACGCAGTATTTT; cdr3_aa: CASSVGGRASTDTQYF
j_call: TRBJ2-3; v_call: TRBV9; clone_size: -; d_call: -; cdr3_nt: TGTGCCAGCAGCGCTGGACAGATAAGCACAGATACGCAGTATTTT; cdr3_aa: CASSAGQISTDTQYF
j_call: TRBJ2-4; v_call: TRBV9; clone_size: -; d_call: -; cdr3_nt: TGTGCCAGCGGACCGGAGGGCCCTGGCAAAAACATTCAGTACTTC; cdr3_aa: CASGPEGPGKNIQYF
j_call: TRBJ2-5; v_call: TRBV5-4; clone_size: -; d_call: -; cdr3_nt: TGTGCCAGCAACCCTCGACCATTTAAGGGAGAAGAGACCCAGTACTTC; cdr3_aa: CASNPRPFKGEETQYF
j_call: TRBJ2-6; v_call: TRBV5-4; clone_size: -; d_call: -; cdr3_nt: TGTGCCAGCAGCCCGGACAGCAGCTCTGGGGCCAACGTCCTGACTTTC; cdr3_aa: CASSPDSSSGANVLTF
j_call: TRBJ2-3; v_call: TRBV19; clone_size: -; d_call: TRBD2; cdr3_nt: TGTGCCAGTAGTATATACTGGCGGGAGGCCACAGATACGCAGTATTTT; cdr3_aa: CASSIYWREATDTQYF
j_call: TRBJ2-7; v_call: TRBV6-5; clone_size: few; d_call: TRBD1; cdr3_nt: TGTGCCAGCAGTTACTCCGGGACAGTGTACTCCTACGAGCAGTACTTC; cdr3_aa: CASSYSGTVYSYEQYF
j_call: TRBJ1-5; v_call: TRBV2; clone_size: -; d_call: -; cdr3_nt: TGTGCCAGCCAGGGGCGGGTGGGCAATCAGCCCCAGCATTTT; cdr3_aa: CASQGRVGNQPQHF
j_call: TRBJ2-2; v_call: TRBV11-2; clone_size: -; d_call: TRBD2; cdr3_nt: TGTGCCAGCAGCTTAGGGACTAGCCCCGGGGAGCTGTTTTTT; cdr3_aa: CASSLGTSPGELFF
j_call: TRBJ2-5; v_call: TRBV7-9; clone_size: -; d_call: TRBD2; cdr3_nt: TGTGCCAGCAGCTTAGTCCCTAGCGGAGGGCGGGAGACCCAGTACTTC; cdr3_aa: CASSLVPSGGRETQYF
j_call: TRBJ2-1; v_call: TRBV6-6; clone_size: -; d_call: -; cdr3_nt: TGTGCCAGCATCGGTAGCAATGAGCAGTTCTTC; cdr3_aa: CASIGSNEQFF
j_call: TRBJ2-2; v_call: TRBV5-1; clone_size: -; d_call: TRBD1; cdr3_nt: TGCGCCAGCAGCTTAGCCCCGACAGGACAGGCCGGGGAGCTGTTTTTT; cdr3_aa: CASSLAPTGQAGELFF
j_call: TRBJ1-1; v_call: TRBV5-1; clone_size: few; d_call: -; cdr3_nt: TGCGCCAGCAGTTCCGCCGTCAGGGGTCCCACTGAAGCTTTCTTT; cdr3_aa: CASSSAVRGPTEAFF
j_call: TRBJ1-5; v_call: TRBV19; clone_size: -; d_call: -; cdr3_nt: TGTGCCAGTGTAGCAGGGATGGCCCAGCATTTT; cdr3_aa: CASVAGMAQHF
j_call: TRBJ2-7; v_call: TRBV7-8; clone_size: -; d_call: TRBD1; cdr3_nt: TGTGCCAGCAGCAGCCGGGACAGCCTAGACGAGCAGTACTTC; cdr3_aa: CASSSRDSLDEQYF
j_call: TRBJ2-5; v_call: TRBV28; clone_size: -; d_call: -; cdr3_nt: TGTGCCAGCACCACTCGACTTACCTCCGGTGAGACCCAGTACTTC; cdr3_aa: CASTTRLTSGETQYF
j_call: TRBJ2-1; v_call: TRBV13; clone_size: -; d_call: TRBD2; cdr3_nt: TGTGCCAGCAGCTTAGGACTAGCGGTCTACAATGAGCAGTTCTTC; cdr3_aa: CASSLGLAVYNEQFF
j_call: TRBJ1-5; v_call: TRBV19; clone_size: -; d_call: TRBD1; cdr3_nt: TGTGCCAGTAGAGGGGATCCGAGACAGGGTTTCGGTCAGCCCCAGCATTTT; cdr3_aa: CASRGDPRQGFGQPQHF
j_call: TRBJ2-7; v_call: TRBV6-1; clone_size: -; d_call: -; cdr3_nt: TGTGCCAGCAGTGAACTGGCGGCAGTACTTCCCAACGAGCAGTACTTC; cdr3_aa: CASSELAAVLPNEQYF
j_call: TRBJ2-1; v_call: TRBV15; clone_size: once; d_call: -; cdr3_nt: TGTGCCACCAGCAGAGATCGGCTAGTAAGAGACAATGAGCAGTTCTTC; cdr3_aa: CATSRDRLVRDNEQFF
j_call: TRBJ1-5; v_call: TRBV19; clone_size: -; d_call: -; cdr3_nt: TGTGCCAGTAGTCCCGACCGAAGCGGCAATCAGCCCCAGCATTTT; cdr3_aa: CASSPDRSGNQPQHF